Listed below are T cell receptor beta chains from one sample, sequenced in a study of Graves' ophthalmopathy and Graves' hyperthyroidism. TCRdb reprocessed the multiplex PCR reads with MiXCR, giving one entry per CDR3 protein. The data hold some 1.1 million distinct CDR3 sequences, with about two fifths observed a single time. The specimen sequenced was peripheral blood or thyroid tissue (not recorded which). The receptors were gathered from an adult man with Graves' hyperthyroidism. The CDR3 runs from the conserved cysteine through the conserved F or W. Each record gives: clone size, V gene, J gene, D gene, CDR3 protein, CDR3 DNA. A D gene is named only where the DNA matches it firmly. Part of the rows lack a size; the others show once, few, many or a class for expanded clones.

abundance: .
v_gene: TRBV7-3
j_gene: TRBJ1-1
d_gene: .
CDR3aa: CASKLGGMNTEAFF
CDR3nt: TGTGCCAGCAAATTAGGGGGTATGAACACTGAAGCTTTCTTT

abundance: many
v_gene: TRBV7-8
j_gene: TRBJ1-1
d_gene: TRBD1
CDR3aa: CASATGLNTEAFF
CDR3nt: TGTGCCAGCGCGACAGGGCTGAACACTGAAGCTTTCTTT

abundance: many
v_gene: TRBV12-3/TRBV12-4
j_gene: TRBJ1-5
d_gene: .
CDR3aa: CASSLGRSRPQHF
CDR3nt: TGTGCCAGCAGTTTGGGCCGGAGTCGGCCCCAGCATTTT

abundance: many
v_gene: TRBV24-1
j_gene: TRBJ1-2
d_gene: .
CDR3aa: CATSDFLGGGYTF
CDR3nt: TGTGCCACCAGTGATTTCTTGGGGGGAGGCTACACCTTC

abundance: few
v_gene: TRBV2
j_gene: TRBJ2-5
d_gene: TRBD1
CDR3aa: CAADPGTGGGETQYF
CDR3nt: TGTGCCGCCGACCCCGGGACAGGAGGGGGGGAGACCCAGTACTTC

abundance: .
v_gene: TRBV6-2/TRBV6-3
j_gene: TRBJ1-2
d_gene: TRBD1
CDR3aa: CASRFGTAYGYTF
CDR3nt: TGTGCCAGCAGATTCGGGACAGCCTATGGCTACACCTTC

abundance: many
v_gene: TRBV10-3
j_gene: TRBJ2-2
d_gene: .
CDR3aa: CAISADGGGELFF
CDR3nt: TGTGCCATCAGCGCAGATGGTGGCGGGGAGCTGTTTTTT

abundance: .
v_gene: TRBV10-2
j_gene: TRBJ1-2
d_gene: TRBD1
CDR3aa: CASSEPTGPHSDTF
CDR3nt: TGCGCCAGCAGTGAGCCGACAGGGCCCCATTCAGACACCTTC

abundance: few
v_gene: TRBV18
j_gene: TRBJ2-7
d_gene: .
CDR3aa: CASSPPNWDYEQYF
CDR3nt: TGTGCCAGCTCACCACCTAATTGGGACTACGAGCAGTACTTC

abundance: many
v_gene: TRBV7-7
j_gene: TRBJ2-7
d_gene: .
CDR3aa: CASSPEWF
CDR3nt: TGTGCCAGCAGCCCCGAGTGGTTC

abundance: .
v_gene: TRBV15
j_gene: TRBJ1-6
d_gene: TRBD1
CDR3aa: CATSRGQGQSPLHF
CDR3nt: TGTGCCACCAGCAGAGGACAGGGCCAATCACCCCTCCACTTT

abundance: .
v_gene: TRBV7-6
j_gene: TRBJ1-6
d_gene: TRBD1
CDR3aa: CASSPRQGPPLHF
CDR3nt: TGTGCCAGCAGCCCGAGACAGGGGCCACCCCTCCACTTT

abundance: .
v_gene: TRBV12-3/TRBV12-4
j_gene: TRBJ1-3
d_gene: .
CDR3aa: CASSLASRAGNTIYF
CDR3nt: TGTGCCAGCAGTTTAGCGAGCCGGGCCGGAAACACCATATATTTT

abundance: .
v_gene: TRBV4-3
j_gene: TRBJ2-7
d_gene: .
CDR3aa: CASSQVEGGGYEQYF
CDR3nt: TGCGCCAGCAGCCAAGTTGAGGGGGGAGGCTACGAGCAGTACTTC

abundance: .
v_gene: TRBV6-5
j_gene: TRBJ2-7
d_gene: .
CDR3aa: CASSYGVGGSGGYEQYF
CDR3nt: TGTGCCAGCAGTTACGGTGTAGGTGGGAGTGGCGGCTACGAGCAGTACTTC

abundance: .
v_gene: TRBV7-8
j_gene: TRBJ2-7
d_gene: TRBD2
CDR3aa: CASRPGPGGGAEQYF
CDR3nt: TGTGCCAGCAGACCGGGCCCTGGCGGGGGGGCCGAGCAGTACTTC

abundance: many
v_gene: TRBV19
j_gene: TRBJ2-7
d_gene: .
CDR3aa: CASSAGAGSNYEQYF
CDR3nt: TGTGCCAGTAGCGCAGGGGCAGGGTCCAATTACGAGCAGTACTTC

abundance: .
v_gene: TRBV2
j_gene: TRBJ1-2
d_gene: .
CDR3aa: CASSLYRETTSYGYTF
CDR3nt: TGTGCCAGCAGCTTATACCGGGAGACGACGAGCTATGGCTACACCTTC

abundance: .
v_gene: TRBV19
j_gene: TRBJ1-5
d_gene: .
CDR3aa: CASSDPPGGGSNQPQHF
CDR3nt: TGTGCCAGTAGTGACCCACCGGGGGGAGGCAGCAATCAGCCCCAGCATTTT

abundance: .
v_gene: TRBV10-3
j_gene: TRBJ1-2
d_gene: .
CDR3aa: CAMSTGDIDYGYTF
CDR3nt: TGTGCCATGAGCACGGGGGACATCGACTATGGCTACACCTTC

abundance: .
v_gene: TRBV5-8
j_gene: TRBJ1-1
d_gene: TRBD1
CDR3aa: CARTGGITEAFF
CDR3nt: TGTGCCAGGACAGGGGGCATCACTGAAGCTTTCTTT

abundance: .
v_gene: TRBV27
j_gene: TRBJ1-1
d_gene: TRBD1
CDR3aa: CASSPTPDRGPDTEAFF
CDR3nt: TGTGCCAGCAGTCCGACCCCAGACAGGGGGCCAGACACTGAAGCTTTCTTT

abundance: .
v_gene: TRBV11-2
j_gene: TRBJ1-4
d_gene: .
CDR3aa: CASSLAGGGTDEKLFF
CDR3nt: TGTGCCAGCAGCTTAGCCGGAGGAGGGACGGATGAAAAACTGTTTTTT

abundance: .
v_gene: TRBV7-6
j_gene: TRBJ1-2
d_gene: .
CDR3aa: CASSPGASGINYGYTF
CDR3nt: TGTGCCAGCAGCCCTGGGGCATCGGGAATTAACTATGGCTACACCTTC

abundance: many
v_gene: TRBV5-1
j_gene: TRBJ2-7
d_gene: .
CDR3aa: CASSLNAEQYF
CDR3nt: TGCGCCAGCAGCTTGAACGCTGAGCAGTACTTC

abundance: .
v_gene: TRBV27
j_gene: TRBJ1-2
d_gene: .
CDR3aa: CASSLNANYGYTF
CDR3nt: TGTGCCAGCAGTTTAAATGCTAACTATGGCTACACCTTC

abundance: many
v_gene: TRBV29-1
j_gene: TRBJ2-3
d_gene: .
CDR3aa: CSAHTDTQYF
CDR3nt: TGCAGCGCACACACAGATACGCAGTATTTT

abundance: few
v_gene: TRBV2
j_gene: TRBJ2-7
d_gene: .
CDR3aa: CASSEGGRRPTYEQYF
CDR3nt: TGTGCCAGCAGTGAAGGTGGACGCCGACCCACCTACGAGCAGTACTTC

abundance: many
v_gene: TRBV20-1
j_gene: TRBJ2-6
d_gene: .
CDR3aa: CSAIAWSSGANVLTF
CDR3nt: TGCAGTGCTATCGCCTGGAGCTCTGGGGCCAACGTCCTGACTTTC

abundance: .
v_gene: TRBV7-6
j_gene: TRBJ2-1
d_gene: TRBD2
CDR3aa: CASSDSGRDQFF
CDR3nt: TGTGCCAGCAGCGATAGCGGGAGGGACCAGTTCTTC

abundance: few
v_gene: TRBV29-1
j_gene: TRBJ2-5
d_gene: .
CDR3aa: CSVPGTRGRETQYF
CDR3nt: TGCAGCGTCCCAGGGACACGAGGACGAGAGACCCAGTACTTC

abundance: many
v_gene: TRBV7-9
j_gene: TRBJ2-7
d_gene: .
CDR3aa: CASSLSGLSSYEQYF
CDR3nt: TGTGCCAGCAGCTTGTCCGGGTTAAGCTCCTACGAGCAGTACTTC

abundance: .
v_gene: TRBV6-5
j_gene: TRBJ2-2
d_gene: .
CDR3aa: CASSYMVNTGELFF
CDR3nt: TGTGCCAGCAGTTATATGGTTAACACCGGGGAGCTGTTTTTT

abundance: many
v_gene: TRBV5-5
j_gene: TRBJ2-7
d_gene: .
CDR3aa: CASSLTPGPSNEQYF
CDR3nt: TGTGCCAGCAGCCTGACTCCGGGACCCTCGAACGAGCAGTACTTC

abundance: .
v_gene: TRBV2
j_gene: TRBJ2-5
d_gene: TRBD2
CDR3aa: CASRATSGRETQYF
CDR3nt: TGTGCCAGCAGGGCTACTAGCGGGAGAGAGACCCAGTACTTC

abundance: .
v_gene: TRBV2
j_gene: TRBJ2-5
d_gene: .
CDR3aa: CASSNPFGGRETQYF
CDR3nt: TGTGCCAGCAGCAATCCTTTCGGGGGTCGGGAGACCCAGTACTTC

abundance: few
v_gene: TRBV4-1
j_gene: TRBJ1-1
d_gene: TRBD1
CDR3aa: CASSQGPGGSYTEAFF
CDR3nt: TGCGCCAGCAGCCAAGGTCCAGGGGGCTCGTACACTGAAGCTTTCTTT

abundance: many
v_gene: TRBV7-6
j_gene: TRBJ2-7
d_gene: TRBD2
CDR3aa: CASSLGLAGGYYEQYF
CDR3nt: TGTGCCAGCAGCTTAGGACTAGCGGGAGGCTACTACGAGCAGTACTTC

abundance: few
v_gene: TRBV11-3
j_gene: TRBJ1-5
d_gene: .
CDR3aa: CASSVSPGSNQPQHF
CDR3nt: TGTGCCAGCAGCGTATCCCCCGGCAGCAATCAGCCCCAGCATTTT

abundance: few
v_gene: TRBV5-1
j_gene: TRBJ2-7
d_gene: TRBD1
CDR3aa: CASSLNWDSPYEQYF
CDR3nt: TGCGCCAGCAGCCTCAATTGGGACAGTCCCTACGAGCAGTACTTC

abundance: many
v_gene: TRBV5-1
j_gene: TRBJ2-7
d_gene: .
CDR3aa: CASNDPPREQYF
CDR3nt: TGCGCCAGCAATGACCCGCCTCGCGAGCAGTACTTC

abundance: many
v_gene: TRBV20-1
j_gene: TRBJ2-7
d_gene: .
CDR3aa: CSAPGNGHEQYF
CDR3nt: TGCAGTGCTCCCGGGAATGGCCACGAGCAGTACTTC

abundance: many
v_gene: TRBV19
j_gene: TRBJ1-1
d_gene: .
CDR3aa: CAIKTGSAEAFF
CDR3nt: TGTGCCATTAAAACAGGGTCGGCGGAAGCTTTCTTT

abundance: many
v_gene: TRBV29-1
j_gene: TRBJ2-5
d_gene: .
CDR3aa: CSASAVIETQYF
CDR3nt: TGCAGCGCGAGTGCCGTAATCGAGACCCAGTACTTC

abundance: many
v_gene: TRBV7-9
j_gene: TRBJ1-2
d_gene: TRBD1
CDR3aa: CASSLQGADYGYTF
CDR3nt: TGTGCCAGCAGCTTACAGGGGGCTGACTATGGCTACACCTTC

abundance: many
v_gene: TRBV27
j_gene: TRBJ2-5
d_gene: TRBD1
CDR3aa: CASSRGRGETQYF
CDR3nt: TGTGCCAGCAGTAGGGGGCGAGGGGAGACCCAGTACTTC

abundance: many
v_gene: TRBV29-1
j_gene: TRBJ2-2
d_gene: .
CDR3aa: CSVAADTGELFF
CDR3nt: TGCAGCGTTGCGGCAGACACCGGGGAGCTGTTTTTT

abundance: .
v_gene: TRBV29-1
j_gene: TRBJ2-2
d_gene: .
CDR3aa: CSAAPPSNTGELFF
CDR3nt: TGCAGCGCCGCGCCCCCTAGTAACACCGGGGAGCTGTTTTTT

abundance: .
v_gene: TRBV6-5
j_gene: TRBJ2-7
d_gene: .
CDR3aa: CASSYRPGTCEQYF
CDR3nt: TGTGCCAGCAGTTACCGACCAGGAACCTGCGAGCAGTACTTC

abundance: .
v_gene: TRBV15
j_gene: TRBJ2-7
d_gene: TRBD1
CDR3aa: CATSRAGTGRVRAYEQYF
CDR3nt: TGTGCCACCAGCAGGGCCGGGACAGGACGCGTTAGGGCCTACGAGCAGTACTTC

abundance: .
v_gene: TRBV5-1
j_gene: TRBJ2-2
d_gene: .
CDR3aa: CASRTGSLTGELFF
CDR3nt: TGCGCCAGCAGGACAGGATCGCTCACCGGGGAGCTGTTTTTT

abundance: .
v_gene: TRBV4-2
j_gene: TRBJ1-2
d_gene: .
CDR3aa: CASSQAGENYGYTF
CDR3nt: TGTGCCAGCAGCCAAGCGGGGGAGAACTATGGCTACACCTTC

abundance: few
v_gene: TRBV29-1
j_gene: TRBJ1-2
d_gene: TRBD1
CDR3aa: CSVESPEGDRGYINYGYTF
CDR3nt: TGCAGCGTTGAGTCCCCAGAGGGGGACAGGGGCTATATTAACTATGGCTACACCTTC